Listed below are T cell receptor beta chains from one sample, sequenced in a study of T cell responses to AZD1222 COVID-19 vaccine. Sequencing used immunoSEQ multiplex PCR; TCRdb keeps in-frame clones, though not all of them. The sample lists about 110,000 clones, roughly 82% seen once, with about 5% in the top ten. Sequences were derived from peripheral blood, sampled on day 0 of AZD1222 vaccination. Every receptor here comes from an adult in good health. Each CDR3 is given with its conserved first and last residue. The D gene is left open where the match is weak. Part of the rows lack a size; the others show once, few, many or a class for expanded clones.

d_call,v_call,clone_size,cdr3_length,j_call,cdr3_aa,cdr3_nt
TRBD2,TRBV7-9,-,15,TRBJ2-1,CASSSTREGKKEQFF,TGTGCCAGCAGCTCCACCAGGGAGGGGAAAAAGGAGCAGTTCTTC
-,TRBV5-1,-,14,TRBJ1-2,CASRHNGVDYGYTF,TGCGCCAGCCGCCATAATGGGGTGGACTATGGCTACACCTTC
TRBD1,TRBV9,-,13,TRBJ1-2,CASSARTGDGYTF,TGTGCCAGCAGCGCCAGGACAGGTGATGGCTACACCTTC
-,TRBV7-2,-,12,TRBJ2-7,CASSLTSYEQYF,TGTGCCAGCAGCTTAACGTCCTACGAGCAGTACTTC
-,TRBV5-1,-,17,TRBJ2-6,CASSLVPTESGANVLTF,TGCGCCAGCAGCTTGGTCCCGACAGAGTCTGGGGCCAACGTCCTGACTTTC
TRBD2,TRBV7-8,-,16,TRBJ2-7,CASSSGLAESSYEQYF,TGTGCCAGCAGCTCGGGACTAGCAGAGAGCTCCTACGAGCAGTACTTC
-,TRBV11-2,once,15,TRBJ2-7,CASSYDRLPSYEQYF,TGTGCCAGCAGCTATGACAGACTTCCTTCCTACGAGCAGTACTTC
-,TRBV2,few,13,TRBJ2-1,CASSEAPGPSQFF,TGTGCCAGCAGTGAAGCTCCGGGCCCTTCCCAGTTCTTC
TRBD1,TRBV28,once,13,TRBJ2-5,CASGQGAVETQYF,TGTGCCAGTGGCCAGGGGGCCGTCGAGACCCAGTACTTC
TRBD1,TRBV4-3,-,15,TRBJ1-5,CASSQAPQGDQPQHF,TGCGCCAGCAGCCAAGCCCCACAGGGGGATCAGCCCCAGCATTTT
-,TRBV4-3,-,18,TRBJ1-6,CASSPQASLPGVNSPLHF,TGCGCCAGCAGCCCACAGGCCAGCTTACCAGGGGTAAATTCACCCCTCCACTTT
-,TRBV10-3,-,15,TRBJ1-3,CAISDPSRPGNTIYF,TGTGCCATCAGTGATCCCTCCCGCCCCGGAAACACCATATATTTT
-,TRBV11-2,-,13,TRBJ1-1,CASSLGIGFEAFF,TGTGCCAGCAGCTTAGGCATAGGATTTGAAGCTTTCTTT
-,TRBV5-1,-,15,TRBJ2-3,CASKSIGGRTDTQYF,TGCGCCAGCAAAAGCATCGGGGGGCGGACAGATACGCAGTATTTT
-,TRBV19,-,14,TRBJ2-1,CASTGLGFPNEQFF,TGTGCCAGTACTGGTTTGGGCTTTCCCAATGAGCAGTTCTTC
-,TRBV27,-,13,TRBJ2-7,CASSLIGSYEQYF,TGTGCCAGCAGTTTAATAGGGTCTTACGAGCAGTACTTC
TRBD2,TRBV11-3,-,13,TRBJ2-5,CASSLASGETQYF,TGTGCCAGCAGCTTAGCTAGCGGGGAGACCCAGTACTTC
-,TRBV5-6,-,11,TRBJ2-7,CASSARGEQYF,TGTGCCAGCAGCGCAAGAGGGGAGCAGTACTTC
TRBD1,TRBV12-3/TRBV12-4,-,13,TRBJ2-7,CASSRDSPYEQYF,TGTGCCAGCAGTAGGGACAGTCCCTACGAGCAGTACTTC
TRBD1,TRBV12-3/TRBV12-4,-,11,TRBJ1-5,CASSLNRGQHF,TGTGCCAGCAGCTTAAACAGGGGCCAGCATTTT
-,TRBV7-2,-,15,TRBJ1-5,CASSSMGGGNQPQHF,TGTGCCAGCAGCTCAATGGGTGGTGGCAATCAGCCCCAGCATTTT
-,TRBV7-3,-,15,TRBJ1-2,CASSLRLMDWGAGTF,-
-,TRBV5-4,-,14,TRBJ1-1,CASSFLGGISEAFF,TGTGCCAGCAGCTTCCTAGGGGGTATCTCTGAAGCTTTCTTT
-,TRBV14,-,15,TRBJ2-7,CASSQDPLISGEQYF,TGTGCCAGCAGCCAAGATCCGCTAATCTCCGGGGAGCAGTACTTC
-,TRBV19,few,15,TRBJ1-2,CASSIRQANLYGYTF,TGTGCCAGTAGTATAAGGCAGGCAAACCTCTATGGCTACACCTTC
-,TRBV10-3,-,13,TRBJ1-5,CAISRFYDQPQHF,TGTGCCATCAGTAGGTTTTATGATCAGCCCCAGCATTTT
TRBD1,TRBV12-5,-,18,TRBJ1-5,CASGWGQGTSYSNQPQHF,TGTGCTAGTGGTTGGGGACAGGGAACATCGTATAGCAATCAGCCCCAGCATTTT
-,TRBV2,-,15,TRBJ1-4,CASRDPGTTNEKLFF,TGTGCCAGCAGGGACCCCGGGACAACTAATGAAAAACTGTTTTTT
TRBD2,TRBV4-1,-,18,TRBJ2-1,CASSQDRSAAGVGNEQFF,TGCGCCAGCAGCCAAGATCGGTCGGCGGCGGGGGTGGGCAATGAGCAGTTCTTC
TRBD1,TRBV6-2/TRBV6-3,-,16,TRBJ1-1,CASSLRGTGRDTEAFF,TGTGCCAGCAGTCTCCGCGGGACAGGGAGGGACACTGAAGCTTTCTTT
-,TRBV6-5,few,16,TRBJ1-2,CASSYSRSAGLYGYTF,TGTGCCAGCAGTTACTCGAGATCGGCAGGGCTCTATGGCTACACCTTC
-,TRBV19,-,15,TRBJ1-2,CASSILPIGGAGYTF,TGTGCCAGTAGTATTCTTCCTATTGGAGGGGCTGGCTACACCTTC
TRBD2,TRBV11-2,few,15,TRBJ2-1,CASSAGLAGFNEQFF,TGTGCCAGCAGCGCGGGACTAGCGGGGTTTAATGAGCAGTTCTTC
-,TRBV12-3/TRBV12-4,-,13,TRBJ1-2,CASGGAGNYGYTF,TGTGCCAGCGGGGGGGCAGGAAACTATGGCTACACCTTC
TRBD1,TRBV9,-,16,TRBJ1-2,CASSVGLGQGDYGYTF,TGTGCCAGCAGCGTAGGTCTCGGACAGGGGGACTATGGCTACACCTTC
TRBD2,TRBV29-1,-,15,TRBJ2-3,CSVEPRGGGTDTQYF,TGCAGCGTTGAGCCGCGGGGGGGAGGGACAGATACGCAGTATTTT
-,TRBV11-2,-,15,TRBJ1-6,CASSLTHHYNSPLHF,TGTGCCAGCAGCTTAACACATCACTATAATTCACCCCTCCACTTT
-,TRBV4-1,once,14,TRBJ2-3,CASSQFIGTDTQYF,TGCGCCAGCAGCCAGTTTATAGGCACAGATACGCAGTATTTT
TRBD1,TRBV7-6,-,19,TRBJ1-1,CASSPIPRQQGREWTEAFF,TGTGCCAGCAGCCCCATCCCGCGTCAACAGGGGCGGGAATGGACTGAAGCTTTCTTT
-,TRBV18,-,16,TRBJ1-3,CASFTDGGRMLNTIYF,TGTGCCAGCTTTACCGACGGGGGGCGCATGTTAAACACCATATATTTT
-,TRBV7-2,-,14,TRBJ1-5,CASSLRGGNQPQHF,TGTGCCAGCAGCTTACGTGGCGGGAATCAGCCCCAGCATTTT
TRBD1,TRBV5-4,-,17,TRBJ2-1,CASSLGGRQGTRDEQFF,TGTGCCAGCAGCCTAGGCGGAAGACAGGGCACCCGGGATGAGCAGTTCTTC
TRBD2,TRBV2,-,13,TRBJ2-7,CASGTSGVYEQYF,TGTGCCAGCGGGACTAGCGGGGTTTACGAGCAGTACTTC
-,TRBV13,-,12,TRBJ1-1,CALRGGGTEAFF,TGTGCCTTAAGGGGGGGAGGCACTGAAGCTTTCTTT
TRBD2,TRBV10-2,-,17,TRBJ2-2,CASRGDLAGVRGGELFF,TGCGCCAGCAGAGGGGACCTAGCGGGGGTACGGGGCGGGGAGCTGTTTTTT
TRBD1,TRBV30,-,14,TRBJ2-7,CACAEAGGLSEQYF,TGTGCCTGTGCCGAAGCAGGGGGCCTAAGCGAGCAGTACTTC
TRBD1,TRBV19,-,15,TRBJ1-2,CASNFRGAHVYGYTF,TGTGCCAGTAATTTCAGGGGGGCGCACGTCTATGGCTACACCTTC
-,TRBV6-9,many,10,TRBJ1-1,CASSYDEAFF,TGTGCCAGCAGTTATGATGAAGCTTTCTTT
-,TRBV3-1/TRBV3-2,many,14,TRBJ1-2,CASSQATGTSGYTF,TGTGCCAGCAGCCAGGCCACCGGGACTAGTGGCTACACCTTC
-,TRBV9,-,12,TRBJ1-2,CASSVRSYGYTF,TGTGCCAGCAGTGTCAGGAGCTATGGCTACACCTTC
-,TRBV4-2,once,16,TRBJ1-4,CASSQDPAVDNEKLFF,TGTGCCAGCAGCCAAGATCCGGCAGTTGATAATGAAAAACTGTTTTTT
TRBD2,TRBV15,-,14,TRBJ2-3,CATSRPGGTDTQYF,TGTGCCACCAGCAGACCGGGGGGTACAGATACGCAGTATTTT
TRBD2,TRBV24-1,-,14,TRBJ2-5,CATSDVTGTREMYF,TGTGCCACCAGTGATGTCACCGGGACTAGGGAGATGTACTTC
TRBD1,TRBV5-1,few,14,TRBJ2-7,CASSPGQPPYEQYF,TGCGCCAGCAGCCCGGGACAGCCTCCCTACGAGCAGTACTTC
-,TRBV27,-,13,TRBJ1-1,CASSLNGAVEAFF,TGTGCCAGCAGTTTAAATGGGGCAGTAGAAGCTTTCTTT
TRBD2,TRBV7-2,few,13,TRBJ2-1,CASNGGGYNEQFF,TGTGCCAGCAACGGGGGGGGTTACAATGAGCAGTTCTTC
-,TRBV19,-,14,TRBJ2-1,CASSRAGSHNEQFF,TGTGCCAGTAGTCGGGCAGGTTCGCACAATGAGCAGTTCTTC
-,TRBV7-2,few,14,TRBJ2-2,CATAGGPTTGELFF,TGTGCCACCGCGGGCGGGCCCACCACCGGGGAGCTGTTTTTT
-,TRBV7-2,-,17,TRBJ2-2,CASSLGQGGQNTGELFF,TGTGCCAGCAGCTTGGGTCAGGGGGGCCAGAACACCGGGGAGCTGTTTTTT
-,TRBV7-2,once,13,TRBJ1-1,CASSLGWGTEAFF,TGTGCCAGCAGCTTAGGGTGGGGGACTGAAGCTTTCTTT